Reported below is one TCR beta chain. Its specificity is not known. Profiling relied on immunoSEQ multiplex PCR, and the TCRdb table lists in-frame clones only, not all of them. The sample lists a few hundred thousand clones; nearly 90% were seen once. This specimen belongs to a study of cytomegalovirus exposure and HLA in healthy donors. The donors belonged to the approximately 130-subject validation cohort, separate from the roughly 670-subject first cohort. Germline CDR1 is SNHLY and CDR2 is FYNNEI. The CDR3 spans 12 residues. Deletions cut 7 bases from V and 4 bases from J, with 8 bases between. Broader study findings: Specificity of three CMV-associated chains for CMV antigens was verified in vitro.

Material: PBMCs. V is TRBV2 and J is TRBJ1-5; possible D gene TRBD1, 5 bases. The sequence was collected from a woman between 18 and 29 years old in good health and CMV-seronegative. The CDR3 loop is CASKTENQPQHF. The CDR3 DNA reads as TGTGCCAGCAAGACAGAAAATCAGCCCCAGCATTTT.